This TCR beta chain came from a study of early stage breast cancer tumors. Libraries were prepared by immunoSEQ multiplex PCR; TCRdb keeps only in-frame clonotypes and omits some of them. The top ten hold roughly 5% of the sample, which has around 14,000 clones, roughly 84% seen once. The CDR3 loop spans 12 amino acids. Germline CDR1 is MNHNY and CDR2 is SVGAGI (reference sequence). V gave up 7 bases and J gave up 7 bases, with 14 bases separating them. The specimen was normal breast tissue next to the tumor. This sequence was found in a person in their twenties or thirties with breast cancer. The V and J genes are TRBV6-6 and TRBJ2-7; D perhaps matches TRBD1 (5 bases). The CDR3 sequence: CASTRQGQEQYF. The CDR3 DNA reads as TGTGCCAGCACCCGGCAGGGTCAGGAGCAGTACTTC.